A single sample is the source of the 31 T cell receptor beta chains below, sequenced in a study of PD-1 blockade in classical Hodgkin lymphoma. The patients all showed relapse after autologous stem cell transplantation, while their brentuximab vedotin exposure varied. Repertoires were generated with immunoSEQ multiplex PCR, while TCRdb's copy carries only in-frame clones and drops some. This table has over 80,000 clones, 80% to 95% appearing once. Sequenced material: peripheral blood mononuclear cells (PBMCs), taken at baseline. Receptors were obtained from a human donor with classical Hodgkin lymphoma.

This chain joins TRBV7-9 and TRBJ2-7; 8 bases map to TRBD1. The germline CDR1 and CDR2 sequences are SEHNR and FQNEAQ (reference sequence). The junction had 11 bases not matched to a gene; V was cut back by 4 bases and J by 0 bases. The CDR3 loop spans 17 amino acids. CDR3 nucleotides: TGTGCCAGCAGCTCGACGACGGGACAGGAAAACTCCTACGAGCAGTACTTC. This codes for CASSSTTGQENSYEQYF. The full variable domain, with the rest looked up from reference TRBV7-9 and TRBJ2-7, is DTGVSQNPRHKITKRGQNVTFRCDPISEHNRLYWYRQTLGQGPEFLTYFQNEAQLEKSRLLSDRFSAERPKGSFSTLEIQRTEQGDSAMYLCASSSTTGQENSYEQYFGPGTRLTVT.

V and J are TRBV28 and TRBJ1-2; D might be TRBD1 (5 bases). The germline V gene has CDR1 MDHEN and CDR2 SYDVKM. There are 18 residues in the CDR3. V lost 6 bases to trimming and J lost 0 bases, with 23 bases between them. This CDR3 is CASRQGTGTHFANYGYTF. In DNA form, the CDR3 reads TGTGCCAGCAGACAAGGGACGGGAACCCACTTCGCTAACTATGGCTACACCTTC.

This clone has a single count. The rearrangement links TRBV4-1 to TRBJ1-4; tentatively, D is TRBD1 (5 bases). From germline, CDR1 is MGHRA and CDR2 YSYEKL. V was cut by 4 bases and J by 5 bases, with 20 bases left in between. The CDR3 has 17 amino acids. CDR3 bases: TGCGCCAGCAGCCTCGGCCCTACACAGGTACGGAATGAAAAACTGTTTTTT. This encodes CASSLGPTQVRNEKLFF.

This chain connects TRBV5-1 to TRBJ1-2, with D uncertain. CDR1 is SGHRS and CDR2 is YFSETQ in the germline V gene. Trimming shortened V by 5 bases and J by 3 bases, and 14 bases separated the two germline ends. CDR3 length: 14 amino acids. CDR3: CASRNLPWDYGYTF. Written as DNA, the CDR3 is TGCGCCAGCAGAAATCTCCCTTGGGACTATGGCTACACCTTC.

J is TRBJ2-4 and V is TRBV18; TRBD1 matches 9 bases. J lost 1 base, V lost 5 bases, and 9 bases had no gene match. The germline V gene encodes CDR1 KGHSH and CDR2 LQKENI. This CDR3 comprises 17 residues. The CDR3 reads CASSVNSGTGAKNIQYF. Here the CDR3 DNA reads TGTGCCAGCTCAGTAAACTCCGGGACAGGGGCCAAAAACATTCAGTACTTC.

This chain links TRBV4-1 with TRBJ2-7, with 7 bases fitting TRBD1. Germline V CDR1 and CDR2: MGHRA, YSYEKL. J gave up 0 bases and V 2 bases, and 10 bases lay outside the gene matches. This CDR3 comprises 17 residues. In nucleotides, the CDR3 is TGCGCCAGCAGCCAACCCCTGACAGGGAAAATCTCCTACGAGCAGTACTTC. As protein: CASSQPLTGKISYEQYF.

The genes are TRBV29-1 and TRBJ2-1; 9 positions match TRBD2. Germline V gene sequence: CDR1 SQVTM, CDR2 ANQGSEA. CDR3 length: 13 amino acids. The V and J ends lost 5 bases and 4 bases, in that order; junction bases with no gene match: 3. CDR3 in amino acids: CSVWTSDYNEQFF. For the CDR3, the DNA is TGCAGCGTTTGGACTAGCGATTACAATGAGCAGTTCTTC.

The rearrangement uses TRBV29-1 and TRBJ1-1, with D possibly being TRBD1 (6 bases). Per the germline V gene, CDR1 is SQVTM and CDR2 is ANQGSEA. The CDR3 has 13 amino acids. Trimming took off 2 bases at V and 5 bases at J, with 12 bases between the two ends. The CDR3 protein is CSVESGGRTEAFF. CDR3 bases: TGCAGCGTTGAATCTGGGGGCCGGACTGAAGCTTTCTTT.

As for this clone: This sample includes further DNA sequences coding for the same CDR3. The rearrangement uses TRBV27 and TRBJ2-7, with 11 bases matching TRBD1. V shed 5 bases and J 3 bases; nucleotides not matched to a gene: 3. The CDR3 is made up of 14 amino acids. Germline-derived CDR1 and CDR2 are MNHEY and SMNVEV (reference sequence). The CDR3 protein is CASSPGTGGYEQYF. In DNA form, the CDR3 reads TGTGCCAGCAGTCCGGGGACAGGGGGCTACGAGCAGTACTTC.

This chain uses TRBV2 with TRBJ2-5; 7 bases agree with TRBD2. The germline V gene encodes CDR1 SNHLY and CDR2 FYNNEI. The J segment lost 4 bases and the V segment lost 10 bases, leaving 9 bases of the junction unmatched. CDR3 length equals 13 residues. The CDR3 DNA reads as TGTGCCACCGAGAGCGGGGCTAGAGAGACCCAGTACTTC. The encoded protein is CATESGARETQYF.

This chain joins TRBV18 and TRBJ2-7; TRBD2 matches 7 bases. CDR3 length: 15 amino acids. V dropped 6 bases and J dropped 5; count of bases not matched to a gene: 13. Germline V gene data show CDR1 as KGHSH and CDR2 as LQKENI. CDR3 sequence: CASSQGMGGVNEQYF. The CDR3 region has the DNA TGTGCCAGCTCCCAAGGAATGGGGGGGGTAAACGAGCAGTACTTC.

The chain has TRBV19 and TRBJ2-2; D not resolved. Germline CDR1 LNHDA, CDR2 SQIVND (reference sequence). The CDR3 covers 14 residues. V was clipped by 3 bases and J by 13 bases, with 18 bases between them. The CDR3 nucleotides are TGTGCCAGTAGTATCCGGACGGACCACCGGCGGCTGTTTTTT. This gives the protein CASSIRTDHRRLFF. Combining the CDR3 with reference TRBV19 and TRBJ2-2 gives the whole variable domain DGGITQSPKYLFRKEGQNVTLSCEQNLNHDAMYWYRQDPGQGLRLIYYSQIVNDFQKGDIAEGYSVSREKKESFPLTVTSAQKNPTAFYLCASSIRTDHRRLFFGEGSRLTVL.

A single count supports this clone. The chain carries TRBV6-1 and TRBJ2-3, with 12 bases fitting TRBD2. The CDR3 has 13 amino acids. The germline CDR1 and CDR2 sequences are MNHNS and SASEGT. V lost 6 bases, J lost 6 bases, and 1 base stayed unmatched. CDR3: CASRLAGGDTQYF. DNA of the CDR3: TGTGCCAGCAGGCTAGCGGGGGGGGATACGCAGTATTTT.

The chain couples TRBV27 to TRBJ2-2; a possible D gene is TRBD2 (6 bases). Germline V gene sequence: CDR1 MNHEY, CDR2 SMNVEV (reference sequence). V was clipped by 5 bases and J by 11 bases, with 15 bases between them. This CDR3 is 13 amino acids long. CDR3 in DNA: TGTGCCAGCAGTACATCCTCGGGACTTGAGCTGTTTTTT. Encoded protein: CASSTSSGLELFF.

CDR3 nucleotide sequence: TGTGCCAGCAGTTATAGCCCCGCTAATGAAAAACTGTTTTTT. It codes for CASSYSPANEKLFF. The genes are TRBV6-5 and TRBJ1-4, with D uncertain. The CDR3 totals 14 residues. V was cut by 3 bases and J by 3 bases, with 8 bases left in between. Germline assignment: CDR1 MNHEY and CDR2 SVGAGI.

The rearrangement joins TRBV6-1 to TRBJ1-2, with D uncertain. Germline V gene data show CDR1 as MNHNS and CDR2 as SASEGT. Trimming shortened V by 1 base and J by 3 bases, and 15 bases separated the two germline ends. This CDR3 is built from 16 residues. The CDR3 DNA reads as TGTGCCAGCAGTGAAGAGGCAGCCTCAAGGTACTATGGCTACACCTTC. The encoded protein is CASSEEAASRYYGYTF.

This sequence joins TRBV10-1 and TRBJ2-5; D unresolved. Judging by the DNA end, TRBJ2-7 fits better; the J call may be wrong. The CDR3 runs to 15 residues. The V gene's germline CDR1 is WNHNN and CDR2 SYGVQD (reference sequence). CDR3 DNA sequence: TGCGCCAGCAGTGAGGGGCAGTTTCCTACCTACGAGCAGTACTTC. It translates to CASSEGQFPTYEQYF.

The J gene is TRBJ2-4, the V gene TRBV6-5, with 9 positions matching TRBD1. The CDR3 is 14 amino acids. Trimming at V came to 2 bases and at J to 11 bases, leaving 7 bases not matched to a gene. Germline-derived CDR1 and CDR2 are MNHEY and SVGAGI. The CDR3, as DNA: TGTGCCAGCAGTTACCCTTCAACAGGGGGCCTTCAGTACTTC. It codes for CASSYPSTGGLQYF.

V and J are TRBV30 and TRBJ2-5; D unclear. CDR3 length: 13 amino acids. V was pared by 2 bases and J by 7 bases, with 14 bases between. CDR1 and CDR2 (germline): GTSNPN, SVGIG (reference sequence). CDR3 in amino acids: CAWSPTQLGTQYF. CDR3 nucleotides: TGTGCCTGGAGTCCAACTCAATTGGGGACCCAGTACTTC.

The chain uses TRBV5-1 and TRBJ1-3, with 9 bases aligning to TRBD1. CDR3 length: 15 residues. The ends lost 3 bases at V and 2 bases at J; junction bases unmatched: 3. CDR1 and CDR2 from the germline V gene are SGHRS and YFSETQ. This CDR3 reads CASSSRTGAGNTIYF. CDR3 coding DNA: TGCGCCAGCAGCTCCCGGACAGGGGCTGGAAACACCATATATTTT.

The CDR3 region has the DNA TGTGCCAGCGGCAGTACCACAGATACGCAGTATTTT. It yields the protein CASGSTTDTQYF. The chain employs TRBV14 and TRBJ2-3; D uncertain. V lost 8 bases and J lost 2, with 8 bases in between. The CDR3 runs to 12 residues. Per germline, CDR1 SGHDN and CDR2 FVKESK. The full variable domain, rest sourced from reference TRBV14 and TRBJ2-3, is EAGVTQFPSHSVIEKGQTVTLRCDPISGHDNLYWYRRVMGKEIKFLLHFVKESKQDESGMPNNRFLAERTGGTYSTLKVQPAELEDSGVYFCASGSTTDTQYFGPGTRLTVL.

The V and J genes are TRBV19 and TRBJ2-7; weak D call: TRBD1 (6 bases). The CDR3 runs 18 residues. The germline CDR1 and CDR2 sequences are LNHDA and SQIVND (reference sequence). Trimming took off 3 bases at V and 5 bases at J, with 26 bases between the two ends. In nucleotides, the CDR3 is TGTGCCAGTAGTATTCTCGGAGGCTTACGTCAGGGGAATAACGAGCAGTACTTC. Translation gives CASSILGGLRQGNNEQYF.

The chain uses TRBV9 and TRBJ2-7, with TRBD2 matching 10 bases. V trimming: 4 bases; J trimming: 1 base; junction bases outside the gene matches: 5. Germline CDR1 reads SGDLS; CDR2 reads YYNGEE. The CDR3 is made up of 15 amino acids. This chain's CDR3 is CASSPGTSASYEQYF. CDR3 in DNA: TGTGCCAGCAGCCCCGGGACTAGCGCTTCCTACGAGCAGTACTTC. The full variable domain, in which reference TRBV9 and TRBJ2-7 provide the parts outside the CDR3, is DSGVTQTPKHLITATGQRVTLRCSPRSGDLSVYWYQQSLDQGLQFLIQYYNGEERAKGNILERFSAQQFPDLHSELNLSSLELGDSALYFCASSPGTSASYEQYFGPGTRLTVT.

The V gene is TRBV12-5, the J gene TRBJ2-7; possible D gene TRBD2, 5 bases. Germline V gene lookup returns CDR1 LGHNT and CDR2 FRNRAP. V dropped 1 base and J dropped 1 base, with 14 bases sitting between them. This CDR3 has 16 amino acids. The DNA for the CDR3 is TGTGCTAGTGGTTTGGATACGGGATTCACTTCCTACGAGCAGTACTTC. Its protein is CASGLDTGFTSYEQYF. Supplemented by reference TRBV12-5 and TRBJ2-7, the full variable domain reads DARVTQTPRHKVTEMGQEVTMRCQPILGHNTVFWYRQTMMQGLELLAYFRNRAPLDDSGMPKDRFSAEMPDATLATLKIQPSEPRDSAVYFCASGLDTGFTSYEQYFGPGTRLTVT.

Note on this clone: Germline is not matched at one junction end, which may reflect a read error. The V call is TRBV30, the J call TRBJ1-3, with D perhaps TRBD1 (5 bases). The CDR3 is made up of 13 amino acids. In germline, CDR1 is GTSNPN, CDR2 SVGIG (reference sequence). Written as DNA, the CDR3 is TGTGCCTGGACACTTCCGAACGCCGTGCAGGGAAATTTT. Its protein is CAWTLPNAVQGNF.

This clone has only a few counts. CDR3 loop: CASSLFRGTGELFF. Written as DNA, the CDR3 is TGTGCCAGCAGCCTTTTCCGGGGGACTGGGGAGCTGTTTTTT. This sequence joins TRBV4-2 and TRBJ2-2; D possibly corresponds to TRBD2 (6 bases). The CDR3 sequence is 14 residues long. The V end was cut by 4 bases, the J end by 8 bases, with 14 bases between. Germline V gives CDR1 LGHNA, CDR2 YNFKEQ.

The chain has TRBV5-1 and TRBJ2-4, with TRBD1 as a possible D gene (6 bases). In germline, CDR1 is SGHRS, CDR2 YFSETQ. The length of the CDR3 is 13 residues. Trimming removed 4 bases from V and 8 bases from J, with 13 bases in between. The CDR3 protein is CASSASRGDIQYF. CDR3 bases: TGCGCCAGCAGCGCGAGCAGGGGTGACATTCAGTACTTC.

The chain employs TRBV28 and TRBJ2-6; either TRBD1 or TRBD2 may supply D (5 bases each). Germline values: CDR1 MDHEN, CDR2 SYDVKM. V lost 2 bases to trimming and J lost 0 bases, with 11 bases between them. CDR3 length: 17 amino acids. This chain's CDR3 is CASSLGIGASGANVLTF. CDR3 nucleotides: TGTGCCAGCAGTTTAGGGATCGGGGCCTCTGGGGCCAACGTCCTGACTTTC. Together with reference TRBV28 and TRBJ2-6, the CDR3 gives the full variable domain: DVKVTQSSRYLVKRTGEKVFLECVQDMDHENMFWYRQDPGLGLRLIYFSYDVKMKEKGDIPEGYSVSREKKERFSLILESASTNQTSMYLCASSLGIGASGANVLTFGAGSRLTVL.

The J gene is TRBJ2-5, the V gene TRBV6-5, with a weak D call TRBD2 (5 bases). Germline CDR1 reads MNHEY; CDR2 reads SVGAGI. The CDR3 runs to 15 residues. V was clipped by 7 bases and J by 5 bases, with 20 bases between them. The CDR3 DNA is TGTGCCAGCAAGATTACAGTGGAGGAATCGGAGACCCAGTACTTC. Amino acid sequence: CASKITVEESETQYF.

The chain employs TRBV7-3 and TRBJ2-3; no reliable D call. The CDR3 consists of 13 residues. Germline V gives CDR1 SGHTA, CDR2 FQGTGA. Trimming took 9 bases from V and 3 from J, leaving 13 bases between them. CDR3 amino acids: CASARVRTDTQYF. The CDR3 DNA follows: TGTGCCAGTGCAAGGGTCCGAACAGATACGCAGTATTTT.

J is TRBJ1-2 and V is TRBV30; D is unresolved. This CDR3 is 13 amino acids long. The germline gives CDR1 GTSNPN, CDR2 SVGIG (reference sequence). The V and J ends lost 4 bases and 3 bases respectively, with 12 bases between them. Here the CDR3 reads CAWNVGSDYGYTF. Written as DNA, the CDR3 is TGTGCCTGGAATGTTGGGAGTGACTATGGCTACACCTTC.